Given below is one T cell receptor beta chain in context. Its antigen is still unknown. The data belong to a study of CD8+ T cells in alopecia areata. Turning to the study itself: The study gave treated patients oral tofacitinib at 5 to 10 mg twice daily. Study-wide results and limits: Treatment with tofacitinib significantly lowered scalp clonality and reduced expanded CD8+ clones among the top 100.

V shed 1 base and J shed 6 bases, with 7 bases lying between them. From germline, CDR1 is SGHTA and CDR2 FQGNSA. The CDR3 has 13 residues. Specified treatment: oral pan-JAK inhibitor, 5-10 mg twice daily. TCR sequencing used cDNA made by reverse transcription of extracted RNA. Sequenced by immunoSEQ multiplex PCR; TCRdb stores in-frame clones only, minus some. The sample includes 190,000 or so clones, roughly 50% of them seen just once. V and J are TRBV7-2 and TRBJ2-1; no firm D call. This TCR derives from a human donor with alopecia areata. The sequencing here drew on CD4+ T cells sorted from blood, taken at week 24, from a patient treated with tofacitinib. CDR3 protein: CASSLVPPNEQFF. CDR3 nucleotide sequence: TGTGCCAGCAGCTTAGTCCCGCCCAATGAGCAGTTCTTC.